Each of the 16 T cell receptor beta chains below was sequenced from the same sample in a study of blood T cell repertoires in COVID-19. Profiling relied on immunoSEQ multiplex PCR, and the TCRdb table lists in-frame clones only, not all of them. The top ten clones hold roughly 18% of a sample with approximately 180,000 clones, approximately 87% of them seen once. Sequences were obtained from peripheral blood. These receptors were taken from a person aged 65 to 85 with COVID-19, enrolled during active disease.

V is TRBV7-9 and J is TRBJ2-3; D unresolved. This CDR3 has 12 residues. Germline lookup yields CDR1 SEHNR and CDR2 FQNEAQ (reference sequence). Trimming left V 5 bases short and J 8 bases short, with 11 bases between. The CDR3: CASSLEQVTQYF. The CDR3 DNA sequence: TGTGCCAGCAGCCTAGAGCAAGTTACGCAGTATTTT.

The chain combines TRBV7-3 with TRBJ1-2; no reliable D call. The germline gives CDR1 SGHTA, CDR2 FQGTGA. There are 13 residues in the CDR3. V shed 1 base and J shed 6 bases, with 9 bases lying between them. As DNA, the CDR3 is TGTGCCAGCAGCTTAAGTCGGGAGGATGGCTACACCTTC. It is translated as CASSLSREDGYTF.

V usage is TRBV28 and J usage is TRBJ1-2; 7 bases map to TRBD1. The V and J ends lost 2 bases and 9 bases, in that order; junction bases with no gene match: 6. This CDR3 is 13 amino acids long. Per germline, CDR1 MDHEN and CDR2 SYDVKM. CDR3 in DNA: TGTGCCAGCAGTTTAGGAGGGGGCAGTAGCTACACCTTC. Translating it yields CASSLGGGSSYTF.

This clone has ten or more counts. The chain employs TRBV9 and TRBJ1-4; tentative D call: TRBD1 (5 bases). This CDR3 has 14 residues. The V and J ends lost 0 bases and 8 bases respectively, with 11 bases between them. Germline values: CDR1 SGDLS, CDR2 YYNGEE. The CDR3 is CASSVGRVGEKLFF. The CDR3 DNA sequence: TGTGCCAGCAGCGTAGGCAGGGTTGGGGAAAAACTGTTTTTT.

The rearrangement links TRBV28 to TRBJ1-6; the D gene is possibly TRBD1 (5 bases). The V gene's germline CDR1 is MDHEN and CDR2 SYDVKM. This CDR3 region has 16 residues. Trimming pared 3 bases from V and 5 bases from J, leaving 14 bases between. CDR3 amino acids: CASSFGGRGNNSPLHF. The CDR3 DNA reads as TGTGCCAGCAGTTTCGGGGGGAGAGGGAATAATTCACCCCTCCACTTT. Using reference TRBV28 and TRBJ1-6 for the parts outside the CDR3, the full variable domain is DVKVTQSSRYLVKRTGEKVFLECVQDMDHENMFWYRQDPGLGLRLIYFSYDVKMKEKGDIPEGYSVSREKKERFSLILESASTNQTSMYLCASSFGGRGNNSPLHFGNGTRLTVT.

CDR3 in amino acids: CASSLSSGNTGELFF. Here the CDR3 DNA reads TGTGCCAGCAGCTTGAGTAGCGGAAACACCGGGGAGCTGTTTTTT. The chain has TRBV5-4 and TRBJ2-2, with D possibly being TRBD2 (6 bases). Germline values: CDR1 SGHNT, CDR2 YYREEE (reference sequence). The V end lost 1 base, the J end lost 2 bases, and 9 bases lay between the germline ends. The CDR3 is made up of 15 amino acids. The full variable domain, completed using reference TRBV5-4 and TRBJ2-2, is ETGVTQSPTHLIKTRGQQVTLRCSSQSGHNTVSWYQQALGQGPQFIFQYYREEENGRGNFPPRFSGLQFPNYSSELNVNALELDDSALYLCASSLSSGNTGELFFGEGSRLTVL.

This clone was seen once. CDR3 residues: CATSQGASGYTF. In nucleotides, the CDR3 is TGTGCCACCTCCCAGGGGGCTTCTGGCTACACCTTC. The chain couples TRBV28 to TRBJ1-2; 8 nucleotides align to TRBD1. The CDR3 extends over 12 amino acids. Trimming removed 10 bases from V and 7 bases from J; junction bases left unmatched: 8. The V gene's germline CDR1 is MDHEN and CDR2 SYDVKM.

The CDR3 protein is CASSVEREGREQFF. In DNA, the CDR3 is TGTGCCAGCAGTGTTGAGCGGGAGGGCCGGGAGCAGTTCTTC. V usage is TRBV6-4 and J usage is TRBJ2-1, with TRBD2 identical over 10 bases. This CDR3 spans 14 amino acids. From germline, CDR1 is MRHNA and CDR2 SNTAGT. Losses at the gene ends were 4 bases for V and 10 bases for J; bases not matched to a gene: 7.

The genes are TRBV19 and TRBJ1-2; no clear D gene. Trimming removed 4 bases from V and 8 bases from J, with 8 bases in between. Germline V gene data show CDR1 as LNHDA and CDR2 as SQIVND (reference sequence). This CDR3 has 11 amino acids. Here the CDR3 DNA reads TGTGCCAGTAGTAGCGTCTTGGGCTACACCTTC. Translated, it gives CASSSVLGYTF.

The CDR3 bases are TGTGCCAGTAATTCAGGACAGTACTATGGCTACACCTTC. Translating gives CASNSGQYYGYTF. This sequence joins TRBV19 and TRBJ1-2; a possible D gene is TRBD1 (6 bases). This CDR3 comprises 13 residues. Germline-derived CDR1 and CDR2 are LNHDA and SQIVND (reference sequence). V shed 7 bases and J shed 3 bases, with 12 bases lying between them. Complete variable domain (other parts from reference TRBV19 and TRBJ1-2): DGGITQSPKYLFRKEGQNVTLSCEQNLNHDAMYWYRQDPGQGLRLIYYSQIVNDFQKGDIAEGYSVSREKKESFPLTVTSAQKNPTAFYLCASNSGQYYGYTFGSGTRLTVV.

CDR3 protein: CASSSITGTEAFF. CDR3 sequence (DNA): TGTGCCAGCAGTTCCATAACAGGCACTGAAGCTTTCTTT. The genes are TRBV27 and TRBJ1-1, with TRBD1 as a possible D gene (5 bases). CDR3 size: 13 residues. Trimming took off 4 bases at V and 4 bases at J, with 10 bases between the two ends. Germline CDR1 reads MNHEY; CDR2 reads SMNVEV (reference sequence).

There are a few counts of this clone. The V call is TRBV5-4, the J call TRBJ2-2; 14 bases are a match to TRBD2. Germline V gives CDR1 SGHNT, CDR2 YYREEE (reference sequence). The CDR3 spans 20 residues. The V and J ends lost 4 bases and 4 bases, in that order; junction bases with no gene match: 15. DNA for the CDR3: TGTGCCAGCAGCCCCCGAAGGACTAGCGGGAGGAGTGTGAGCACCGGGGAGCTGTTTTTT. Translation: CASSPRRTSGRSVSTGELFF. Combining the CDR3 with reference TRBV5-4 and TRBJ2-2 gives the whole variable domain ETGVTQSPTHLIKTRGQQVTLRCSSQSGHNTVSWYQQALGQGPQFIFQYYREEENGRGNFPPRFSGLQFPNYSSELNVNALELDDSALYLCASSPRRTSGRSVSTGELFFGEGSRLTVL.

The chain has TRBV6-5 and TRBJ2-3, with D maybe TRBD2 (6 bases). Per the germline V gene, CDR1 is MNHEY and CDR2 is SVGAGI. CDR3 size: 14 residues. The ends were cut back, 11 bases at V and 3 bases at J, with 18 bases in the middle. DNA of the CDR3: TGTGCCGGAGGGACGGACCCTAGGACAGATACGCAGTATTTT. Amino acids: CAGGTDPRTDTQYF.

This clone was detected only a few times. This sequence joins TRBV28 and TRBJ1-2; D not resolved. Germline assignment: CDR1 MDHEN and CDR2 SYDVKM. CDR3 length: 12 residues. V lost 6 bases to trimming and J lost 6 bases, with 11 bases between them. The CDR3 protein is CASSGGGNGYTF. CDR3 coding DNA: TGTGCCAGCAGCGGAGGAGGGAATGGCTACACCTTC.

This clone turned up a few times. The rearrangement links TRBV6-5 to TRBJ2-7; TRBD1 might be the D (6 bases). The CDR3 consists of 14 residues. V was cut by 6 bases and J by 0 bases, with 12 bases left in between. Looked up from germline, CDR1 is MNHEY and CDR2 is SVGAGI. CDR3 protein: CASSDRTSSYEQYF. The CDR3, as DNA: TGTGCCAGCAGCGACAGGACGAGCTCCTACGAGCAGTACTTC.

This clone has only one observation. The V call is TRBV7-2, the J call TRBJ1-5; 11 bases line up with TRBD1. Trimming cost V 5 bases and J 6 bases; bases outside gene matches: 6. CDR1 and CDR2 from the germline V gene are SGHTA and FQGNSA. CDR3 length: 15 residues. The CDR3 reads CASSPGQGAGQPQHF. DNA for the CDR3: TGTGCCAGCAGCCCCGGACAGGGGGCAGGTCAGCCCCAGCATTTT. The full variable domain, with the rest looked up from reference TRBV7-2 and TRBJ1-5, is GAGVSQSPSNKVTEKGKDVELRCDPISGHTALYWYRQSLGQGLEFLIYFQGNSAPDKSGLPSDRFSAERTGGSVSTLTIQRTQQEDSAVYLCASSPGQGAGQPQHFGDGTRLSIL.